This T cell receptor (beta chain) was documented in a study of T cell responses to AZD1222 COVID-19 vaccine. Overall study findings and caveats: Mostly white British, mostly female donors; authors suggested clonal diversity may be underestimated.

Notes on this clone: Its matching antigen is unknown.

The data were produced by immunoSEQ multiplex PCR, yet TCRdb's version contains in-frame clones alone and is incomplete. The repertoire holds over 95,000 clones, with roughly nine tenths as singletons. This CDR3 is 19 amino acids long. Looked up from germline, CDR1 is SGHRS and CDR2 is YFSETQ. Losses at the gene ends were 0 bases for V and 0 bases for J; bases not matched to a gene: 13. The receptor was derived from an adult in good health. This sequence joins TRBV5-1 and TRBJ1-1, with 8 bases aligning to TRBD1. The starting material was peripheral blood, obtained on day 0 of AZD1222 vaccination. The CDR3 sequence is CASSLGLWQGAVLNTEAFF. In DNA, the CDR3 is TGCGCCAGCAGCTTGGGTTTGTGGCAGGGGGCGGTTTTGAACACTGAAGCTTTCTTT.